The TCR beta chain described here comes from a study of blood T cell repertoires in COVID-19. Study-level background: Material from acute and convalescent COVID-19 was sourced from the United States, Italy and Spain.

Participant-reported clinical history was the basis for cohort assignment. This CDR3 comprises 16 residues. The ends lost 2 bases at V and 1 base at J; junction bases unmatched: 3. Germline V gene data show CDR1 as KGHSH and CDR2 as LQKENI. This clone was observed a single time. The repertoire was sequenced with immunoSEQ multiplex PCR; TCRdb's copy has only in-frame clones and lacks some. The table includes around 190,000 clones, about nine tenths detected once. Sequencing input: PBMCs or T cells enriched from blood (not recorded which). The receptor's source is a man aged 18-30 years with acute COVID-19. The rearrangement uses TRBV18 and TRBJ2-2; 8 nucleotides align to TRBD1. CDR3 nucleotides: TGTGCCAGCTCACCAAGGACAGGGTGGAACACCGGGGAGCTGTTTTTT. It translates to CASSPRTGWNTGELFF.